This is a list of T cell receptor beta chains from one sample in a study of CD8 T cells in ankylosing spondylitis. MiXCR, applied by TCRdb to the 5' RACE reads, yields one record per CDR3 protein. The table has 750,000 to 850,000 distinct CDR3 sequences, about an eighth seen once. Sequencing was performed on blood, either unsorted or a sorted T cell fraction (not recorded which). The receptors come from a male donor with ankylosing spondylitis. Each CDR3 is given with its conserved first and last residue. The order of the fields is clone size, V gene, J gene, D gene, CDR3 protein, CDR3 DNA. D genes are given only for firm matches. Size is omitted from some rows. Given values are once, few, many or a class for expanded clones.

>few|TRBV5-1|TRBJ2-7|TRBD1
CASSFRTGDYEQYF
TGCGCCAGCAGCTTTAGGACAGGGGACTACGAGCAGTACTTC
>-|TRBV6-2/TRBV6-3|TRBJ2-5|TRBD1
CASRLGQGEETQYF
TGTGCCAGCAGGCTTGGACAGGGGGAAGAGACCCAGTACTTC
>few|TRBV6-5|TRBJ1-2|TRBD1
CASSYLDRPAGYTF
TGTGCCAGCAGTTATCTGGACAGGCCGGCTGGCTACACCTTC
>few|TRBV20-1|TRBJ2-1|TRBD2
CSARSIAGAYNEQFF
TGCAGTGCTAGAAGCATAGCGGGAGCCTACAATGAGCAGTTCTTC
>many|TRBV29-1|TRBJ1-2|-
CSVEDLGDRYGYTF
TGCAGCGTTGAAGATCTGGGGGACCGTTATGGCTACACCTTC
>-|TRBV2|TRBJ2-3|-
CASSAWTQGDTQYF
TGTGCCAGCAGTGCGTGGACTCAAGGAGATACGCAGTATTTT
>few|TRBV6-2/TRBV6-3|TRBJ1-1|-
CASSYARMGGTEAFF
TGTGCCAGCAGTTACGCCAGGATGGGGGGCACTGAAGCTTTCTTT
>many|TRBV29-1|TRBJ2-1|-
CSVQGAVYNEQFF
TGCAGCGTCCAGGGAGCTGTGTACAATGAGCAGTTCTTC
>-|TRBV4-3|TRBJ2-1|-
CASSPSSASYNEQFF
TGCGCCAGCAGCCCGTCTAGCGCCTCCTACAATGAGCAGTTCTTC
>-|TRBV18|TRBJ2-2|-
CASSPSTLTGELFF
TGTGCCAGCTCACCCTCGACTCTCACCGGGGAGCTGTTTTTT
>once|TRBV27|TRBJ2-5|TRBD2
CASSPRGTSGRVIETQYF
TGTGCCAGCAGTCCTCGAGGGACTAGCGGGAGGGTGATAGAGACCCAGTACTTC
>few|TRBV20-1|TRBJ2-3|TRBD2
CSAQGLASSTDTQYF
TGCAGTGCTCAGGGACTAGCGAGTAGCACAGATACGCAGTATTTT
>-|TRBV28|TRBJ2-7|TRBD2
CASSLWLAGDNEQYF
TGTGCCAGCAGTTTATGGCTAGCGGGAGATAACGAGCAGTACTTC
>few|TRBV3-1|TRBJ1-1|-
CASEGQMNTEAFF
TGTGCCAGCGAAGGACAGATGAACACTGAAGCTTTCTTT
>-|TRBV6-1|TRBJ2-2|TRBD1
CASSRDRAFTRELFF
TGTGCCAGCAGCCGGGACAGGGCTTTCACCCGGGAGCTGTTTTTT
>-|TRBV5-5|TRBJ2-2|-
CASRNTGSTGELFF
TGTGCCAGCAGGAACACAGGGTCCACCGGGGAGCTGTTTTTT
>few|TRBV5-1|TRBJ2-5|TRBD1
CASSLSTGGVETQYF
TGCGCCAGCAGCTTGTCTACAGGGGGCGTAGAGACCCAGTACTTC
>-|TRBV6-2/TRBV6-3|TRBJ2-5|-
CASRTTGTLETQYF
TGTGCCAGCAGAACCACCGGGACACTAGAGACCCAGTACTTC
>few|TRBV28|TRBJ2-2|-
CASSLDRGHNTGELFF
TGTGCCAGCAGCCTAGATAGGGGACATAACACCGGGGAGCTGTTTTTT
>-|TRBV12-3/TRBV12-4|TRBJ2-1|-
CASRRSAGSYNEQFF
TGTGCCAGCAGGCGATCGGCGGGCTCCTACAATGAGCAGTTCTTC
>many|TRBV10-3|TRBJ1-2|TRBD1
CAIRPGGGDGYTF
TGTGCCATCAGACCAGGGGGCGGAGATGGCTACACCTTC
>few|TRBV5-6|TRBJ2-1|-
CASSLELSGSYNEQFF
TGTGCCAGCAGCTTGGAGTTGAGCGGGTCCTACAATGAGCAGTTCTTC
>many|TRBV20-1|TRBJ1-2|-
CSARDTKIFGYTF
TGCAGTGCCCGGGACACCAAGATATTCGGCTACACCTTC
>few|TRBV29-1|TRBJ2-1|TRBD2
CSVERLADYNEQFF
TGCAGCGTTGAAAGACTAGCGGACTACAATGAGCAGTTCTTC
>few|TRBV30|TRBJ2-4|-
CAGGRLAKNIQYF
TGTGCCGGGGGAAGACTAGCCAAAAACATTCAGTACTTC
>-|TRBV5-1|TRBJ1-2|TRBD1
CASSLAGTGYRYTF
TGCGCCAGCAGCTTGGCCGGGACAGGGTATCGCTACACCTTC
>-|TRBV20-1|TRBJ2-1|-
CSARGQVYNEQFF
TGCAGTGCTAGAGGACAGGTCTACAATGAGCAGTTCTTC
>many|TRBV5-1|TRBJ2-7|TRBD1
CASSSRQGAYEQYF
TGTGCCAGCAGCTCCCGACAGGGTGCGTACGAGCAGTACTTC
>many|TRBV7-2|TRBJ2-7|-
CASSLAVSYEQYF
TGTGCCAGCAGCTTGGCAGTGTCCTACGAGCAGTACTTC
>-|TRBV10-3|TRBJ1-1|-
CATQLTGPSTMNTEAFF
TGTGCCACCCAATTAACAGGGCCCTCTACTATGAACACTGAAGCTTTCTTT
>many|TRBV29-1|TRBJ2-3|-
CSVLLDRVPDTQYF
TGCAGCGTTCTGCTGGACAGAGTACCAGATACGCAGTATTTT